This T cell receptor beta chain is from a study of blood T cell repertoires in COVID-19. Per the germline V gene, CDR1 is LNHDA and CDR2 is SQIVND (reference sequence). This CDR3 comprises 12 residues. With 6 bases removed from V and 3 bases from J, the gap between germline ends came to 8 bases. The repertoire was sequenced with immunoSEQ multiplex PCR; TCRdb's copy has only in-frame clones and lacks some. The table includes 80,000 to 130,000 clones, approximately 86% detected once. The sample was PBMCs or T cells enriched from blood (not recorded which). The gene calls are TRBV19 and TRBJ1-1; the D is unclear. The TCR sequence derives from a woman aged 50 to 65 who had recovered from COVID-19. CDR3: CASRWRDTEAFF. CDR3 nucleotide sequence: TGTGCCAGTAGGTGGAGGGACACTGAAGCTTTCTTT.